Below, one T cell receptor (beta chain) is given with its context. Its antigen is not known. With 60 Vbeta and 13 Jbeta primers, the PCR was carried out. Data came from immunoSEQ multiplex PCR; TCRdb stores just in-frame clones and leaves some out. This table holds 45,000 to 75,000 clones, around 70% found once. The data were obtained in a study of cytomegalovirus exposure and HLA in healthy donors. Looking at the study overall: Roughly 80 million unique TCRs from HLA-typed donors made up an early data release. Study-wide points: One variant, a missense change in DCLRE1C, was linked in a later analysis to TCR beta V- and J-gene trimming. CMV serostatus was the sole immune exposure data available. TCR beta chains numbering more than 150 were designated cytomegalovirus-associated.

The sequencing input was PBMCs. The clonotype originates from a woman aged 55 to 70 in good health and CMV-seropositive.

The CDR3, as DNA: TGCGCCAGCAGCCATAACGAGGCGGCCAAAGACCTGGGCTACACCTTC. It is translated as CASSHNEAAKDLGYTF. The chain combines TRBV4-1 with TRBJ1-2; D remains ambiguous. This CDR3 is 16 amino acids long. The ends were cut back, 3 bases at V and 8 bases at J, with 22 bases in the middle. The germline CDR1 and CDR2 sequences are MGHRA and YSYEKL.